These T cell receptor beta chains were read from a single sample in a study of CD8 T cells in Susac syndrome. A single record per CDR3 protein comes from TCRdb applying MiXCR to the immunoSEQ multiplex PCR reads. The sample includes about 150,000 distinct CDR3 sequences, over 95% of them seen just once. Sequencing input: CD8+ T cells from PBMCs. Source of these receptors: a human donor with multiple sclerosis. Each CDR3 is given with its conserved first and last residue. D genes are given only for firm matches. Only part of the rows carry a size: once, few, many, or a class if the clone is expanded.

J | V | D | size | CDR3 | DNA
TRBJ2-3 | TRBV11-2 | TRBD1 | . | CASSNTDRGLVDDTQYF | TGTGCCAGCAGCAACACCGACAGGGGGCTGGTTGACGATACGCAGTATTTT
TRBJ2-1 | TRBV29-1 | . | . | CSVASDAFNEQFF | TGCAGCGTTGCTAGCGATGCTTTCAATGAGCAGTTCTTC
TRBJ1-5 | TRBV12-3/TRBV12-4 | . | . | CASSPWDVLLQGDNQPQHF | TGTGCCAGCAGCCCTTGGGATGTGTTACTTCAGGGAGACAATCAGCCCCAGCATTTT
TRBJ2-3 | TRBV21-1 | . | . | CASSELPRRGTTDTQYF | TGTGCCAGCAGCGAACTGCCTAGGCGGGGGACCACAGATACGCAGTATTTT
TRBJ2-1 | TRBV4-2 | TRBD2 | . | CASSHSISGGAVYEQFF | TGTGCCAGCAGCCATTCTATAAGCGGGGGGGCCGTATATGAGCAGTTCTTC
TRBJ1-1 | TRBV18 | TRBD1 | once | CASSPWDSELSTEAFF | TGTGCCAGCTCACCCTGGGACAGCGAATTGAGCACTGAAGCTTTCTTT
TRBJ1-5 | TRBV6-4 | . | once | CAPTGNRDGLGLYSNQPQHF | TGTGCCCCCACCGGAAACAGGGACGGCTTGGGGCTCTATAGCAATCAGCCCCAGCATTTT
TRBJ2-5 | TRBV3-1 | TRBD2 | few | CASSPGLAGVETQYF | TGTGCCAGCAGCCCGGGACTAGCGGGGGTTGAGACCCAGTACTTC
TRBJ2-1 | TRBV30 | . | . | CAWSVLTGDEQFF | TGTGCCTGGAGTGTACTGACCGGCGATGAGCAGTTCTTC
TRBJ2-5 | TRBV15 | . | . | CATSTPSGGAETQYF | TGTGCCACCAGCACCCCCTCTGGGGGCGCAGAGACCCAGTACTTC
TRBJ2-7 | TRBV23-1 | . | . | CASSRVRGNACEQYF | TGCGCCAGCAGTCGAGTCCGGGGGAATGCCTGCGAGCAGTACTTC
TRBJ1-6 | TRBV15 | . | . | CATSRAPGSESPLHF | TGTGCCACCAGCAGAGCTCCAGGGTCGGAATCACCCCTCCACTTT
TRBJ1-1 | TRBV12-3/TRBV12-4 | . | . | CASSLARTEAFF | TGTGCCAGCAGTTTGGCGAGGACTGAAGCTTTCTTT
TRBJ1-3 | TRBV29-1 | TRBD1 | . | CSAVQGAGSGNTIYF | TGCAGCGCCGTACAGGGGGCAGGCTCTGGAAACACCATATATTTT
TRBJ2-3 | TRBV24-1 | . | . | CATSGGADTQYF | TGTGCCACCAGTGGGGGGGCAGATACGCAGTATTTT